The 10 T cell receptor beta chains listed next were all sequenced from one sample in a study of T cells in Graves' hyperthyroidism and ophthalmopathy. The CDR3 regions of TCR beta were amplified from RNA transcripts. The HTBI set primed first-round TCR CDR3 RT-PCR. From the multiplex PCR reads, TCRdb called clonotypes with MiXCR, one entry per CDR3 protein. The sample yields under 250,000 distinct CDR3 sequences, less than 20% seen once. The sequenced material came from blood. The receptors stem from a woman between 45 and 60 years old with Graves' hyperthyroidism.

The chain combines TRBV28 with TRBJ2-5; 9 nucleotides line up with TRBD2. V was pared by 2 bases and J by 4 bases, with 5 bases of the junction left unmatched. The CDR3 has 15 amino acids. Germline-derived CDR1 and CDR2 are MDHEN and SYDVKM. In DNA, the CDR3 is TGTGCCAGCAGTTTAGCGGGAGGGCCGAGAGAGACCCAGTACTTC. This sequence encodes CASSLAGGPRETQYF.

This clonotype was counted at least ten times. The chain couples TRBV20-1 to TRBJ2-1; 7 nucleotides line up with TRBD2. Losses at the gene ends were 5 bases for V and 8 bases for J; bases not matched to a gene: 12. The CDR3 totals 14 residues. Germline-derived CDR1 and CDR2 are DFQATT and SNEGSKA (reference sequence). The CDR3 coding sequence is TGCAGTGCTGGACCGGGACTACCTTTACATGAGCAGTTCTTC. It translates to CSAGPGLPLHEQFF.

This clonotype came up many times. The gene calls are TRBV24-1 and TRBJ1-5; D is perhaps TRBD1 (5 bases). Germline CDR1 KGHDR, CDR2 SFDVKD. V lost 3 bases, J lost 3 bases, and 17 bases lay in between. The length of the CDR3 is 17 residues. CDR3: CATSDGSEGWNNQPQHF. CDR3 nucleotides: TGTGCCACCAGTGATGGGTCGGAGGGGTGGAACAATCAGCCCCAGCATTTT.

This clonotype was detected a few times. The chain links TRBV5-1 to TRBJ2-7; D ambiguous. Trimming shortened V by 0 bases and J by 3 bases, and 13 bases separated the two germline ends. Germline CDR1 is SGHRS and CDR2 is YFSETQ. The CDR3 has 15 amino acids. CDR3: CASSLGVSQNYEQYF. The CDR3, as DNA: TGCGCCAGCAGCTTGGGGGTGAGTCAAAACTACGAGCAGTACTTC.

About this clonotype itself: A much larger clone sits a single nucleotide away, making a read error possible. This chain uses TRBV27 with TRBJ2-1; the D call may be TRBD1 or TRBD2 (5 bases each). The CDR3 extends over 14 amino acids. Germline V gene sequence: CDR1 MNHEY, CDR2 SMNVEV (reference sequence). CDR3 bases: TGTGCCAGCAGTCTCAACTTGGAGGACAATGGGCAGTTCTTC. It encodes CASSLNLEDNGQFF.

This clonotype came up many times. The chain uses TRBV27 and TRBJ2-7; 10 bases align to TRBD2. The CDR3 has 14 residues. V lost 5 bases to trimming and J lost 8 bases; unmatched junction nucleotides: 9. CDR1 and CDR2 from the germline V gene are MNHEY and SMNVEV (reference sequence). The CDR3 loop reads CASSGSGTSAKQYF. The CDR3 DNA follows: TGTGCCAGCAGTGGATCCGGGACTAGCGCGAAGCAGTACTTC.

This chain links TRBV24-1 with TRBJ2-5, with D perhaps given as TRBD1 or TRBD2 (6 bases each). Germline V lookup: CDR1 KGHDR, CDR2 SFDVKD. The CDR3 runs 16 residues. Deletions cut 5 bases from V and 5 bases from J, with 20 bases between. The CDR3 is CATSVPLGGGRETQYF. In DNA, the CDR3 is TGTGCCACCAGTGTCCCCCTAGGGGGAGGAAGGGAGACCCAGTACTTC.

This chain joins TRBV6-2 or TRBV6-3 and TRBJ2-7; the D call may be TRBD1 or TRBD2 (5 bases each). The CDR3 covers 15 residues. Trimming removed 9 bases from V and 2 bases from J, with 20 bases in between. Per germline, CDR1 MNHEY and CDR2 SVGEGT. CDR3 nucleotides: TGTGCCAGTTCCGTCTGGAGGCAGGGTACCTACGAGCAGTACTTC. It yields the protein CASSVWRQGTYEQYF.

This chain uses TRBV20-1 with TRBJ2-1; possibly TRBD1 for D (6 bases). V lost 0 bases, J lost 7 bases, and 16 bases lay in between. The CDR3 is 15 amino acids. The germline gives CDR1 DFQATT, CDR2 SNEGSKA (reference sequence). The CDR3 loop is CSARDLGAALNEQFF. As DNA, the CDR3 is TGCAGTGCTAGAGATCTGGGGGCCGCCTTAAATGAGCAGTTCTTC.

This clonotype was observed many times. The rearrangement links TRBV3-1 to TRBJ1-1; D gene uncertain. V dropped 1 base and J dropped 0 bases, with 9 bases sitting between them. Germline V gene data show CDR1 as LGHDT and CDR2 as YNNKEL (reference sequence). The CDR3 covers 15 residues. The CDR3 sequence is CASSQVPGVNTEAFF. CDR3 bases: TGTGCCAGCAGCCAAGTGCCAGGCGTGAACACTGAAGCTTTCTTT.